Sequencing of this T cell receptor beta chain was carried out in a study of cytomegalovirus exposure and HLA in healthy donors. Study-level information: About 80 million unique TCR sequences came from HLA-typed donors in an early release. Broader study findings: Per a later analysis, HLA-associated TCR beta chains showed more clonal expansion than other, equally common TCR beta chains.

All donors participated as healthy donors of bone marrow. The PCR ran on 60 Vbeta and 13 Jbeta primers. Clones were sequenced by immunoSEQ multiplex PCR, and TCRdb holds only the in-frame ones, with some missing. The table includes 65,000 or so clones, around three quarters detected once. About this clone: The target antigen is unknown.

This CDR3 is 17 amino acids long. V gave up 1 base and J gave up 0 bases, with 13 bases separating them. Germline V gene sequence: CDR1 LNHDA, CDR2 SQIVND (reference sequence). The source material was PBMCs. The chain uses TRBV19 and TRBJ1-5; possible D gene TRBD1, 5 bases. This TCR was sampled from a woman aged 40 to 55 in good health and CMV-seropositive. DNA for the CDR3: TGTGCCAGTAGTATAGTCCGGACATGGTATAGCAATCAGCCCCAGCATTTT. Translated: CASSIVRTWYSNQPQHF. Drawing the rest from reference TRBV19 and TRBJ1-5, the complete variable domain is DGGITQSPKYLFRKEGQNVTLSCEQNLNHDAMYWYRQDPGQGLRLIYYSQIVNDFQKGDIAEGYSVSREKKESFPLTVTSAQKNPTAFYLCASSIVRTWYSNQPQHFGDGTRLSIL.